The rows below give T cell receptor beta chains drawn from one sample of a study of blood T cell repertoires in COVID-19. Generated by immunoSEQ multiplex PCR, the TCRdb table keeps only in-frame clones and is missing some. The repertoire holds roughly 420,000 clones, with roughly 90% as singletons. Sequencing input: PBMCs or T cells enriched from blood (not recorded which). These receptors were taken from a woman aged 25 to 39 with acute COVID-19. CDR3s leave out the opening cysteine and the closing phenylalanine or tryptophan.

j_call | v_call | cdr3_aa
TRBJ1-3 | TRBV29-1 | SVVGGATGNTIY
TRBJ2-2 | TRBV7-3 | ASSPRFGSTGELF
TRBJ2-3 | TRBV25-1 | ASSLVFGTQY
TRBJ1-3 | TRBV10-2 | ASSVYRESGNTIY
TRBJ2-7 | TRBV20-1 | SARLVREQY
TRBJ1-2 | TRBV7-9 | ASSLAQFYGYT
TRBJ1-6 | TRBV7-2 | ASSLDSLYSPLH
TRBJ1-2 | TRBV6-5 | ASSRDREIAGYT
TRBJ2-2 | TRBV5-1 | ASSLVPGRGVTGELF
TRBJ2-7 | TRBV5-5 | ASSFQTGFMSTYEQY
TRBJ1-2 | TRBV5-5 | ASSLGTGLGGYT
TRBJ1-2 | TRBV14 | ASSQDRGQTANYGYT
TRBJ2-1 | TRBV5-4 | ASRQNNEQF
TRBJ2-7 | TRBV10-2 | ASMLEIPGQGYEQY
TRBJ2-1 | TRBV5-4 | ASSFRGGAGNEQF
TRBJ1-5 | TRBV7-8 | ASSPSPTGGDQPQH
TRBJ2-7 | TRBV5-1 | ASSLAVGQGRFEQY
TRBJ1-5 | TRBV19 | ASSTPGRGNQPQH